The following is a T cell receptor (beta chain) sequence with its context. The sample is drawn from a study of blood T cell repertoires in COVID-19. Study details: Sample material is recorded as cDNA or gDNA derived from T cells, B-cell-depleted T cells, or PBMCs.

In the source study's methods: Estimated nucleated cell counts came from reference gene primer amplification. Profiled with immunoSEQ multiplex PCR; TCRdb holds only in-frame clones, not every one. The V and J calls and the clone size are those of that table, but D and trimming were determined from the DNA. This sample has hundreds of thousands of clones, with 87% found just once. V gave up 4 bases and J gave up 5 bases, with 14 bases separating them. The CDR3 runs to 14 residues. Germline V gene data show CDR1 as LNHDA and CDR2 as SQIVND (reference sequence). V gene TRBV19 combines with J gene TRBJ1-1; possible D gene TRBD1, 5 bases. The sequenced material came from peripheral blood. The TCR originated in a woman aged 40-49 years who had recovered from COVID-19. Written as DNA, the CDR3 is TGTGCCAGTAGTAGCGAAGGGGTAAAGACTGAAGCTTTCTTT. Its translation: CASSSEGVKTEAFF.